This T cell receptor (beta chain) appears in the sequencing data of a study of graft-versus-host responses after intestinal transplantation. This table comes from immunoSEQ multiplex PCR, and its TCRdb copy is limited to in-frame clones, with some not included. Counted here are 9,000 to 13,000 clones, approximately 92% occurring once; the ten biggest clones make up about 3.9%. Germline V gene data show CDR1 as SGHAT and CDR2 as FQNNGV. After removal of 2 bases from V and 5 bases from J, the junction contained 8 bases not matched to a gene. The CDR3 runs 16 residues. The TCR originated in a human patient who received an intestinal transplant, so some T cells may come from the graft donor. Sample: PBMCs, taken 40 to 45 days after intestinal transplantation. This chain joins TRBV11-2 and TRBJ2-1; 8 bases agree with TRBD2. This CDR3 reads CASSLRASGYNNEQFF. The DNA for the CDR3 is TGTGCCAGCAGCTTACGGGCTAGCGGGTACAACAATGAGCAGTTCTTC.